These 28 T cell receptor beta chains were sequenced from one sample in a study of cytomegalovirus exposure and HLA in healthy donors. With 60 Vbeta and 13 Jbeta primers, the PCR was carried out. The repertoire was sequenced with immunoSEQ multiplex PCR; TCRdb's copy has only in-frame clones and lacks some. Counted here are about 160,000 clones, about three quarters occurring once; the ten biggest clones make up 4.7%. The sequenced material came from PBMCs. Receptors originate from a man aged 18 to 29 in good health and CMV-seropositive.

The chain employs TRBV6-5 and TRBJ2-1; TRBD1 aligns across 8 bases. The CDR3 has 14 residues. V lost 7 bases, J lost 6 bases, and 8 bases stayed unmatched. Germline-derived CDR1 and CDR2 are MNHEY and SVGAGI. CDR3 sequence: CASKGQVSPNEQFF. As DNA, the CDR3 is TGTGCCAGCAAGGGACAGGTGTCTCCCAATGAGCAGTTCTTC.

The chain employs TRBV25-1 and TRBJ2-1, with 7 nucleotides matching TRBD2. The V segment lost 4 bases and the J segment 6 bases; nucleotides outside the gene matches: 9. The germline gives CDR1 MGHDK, CDR2 SYGVNS. There are 15 residues in the CDR3. DNA of the CDR3: TGTGCCAGCAGTGCTCTAGCGGTAGGTTCCAATGAGCAGTTCTTC. Translation: CASSALAVGSNEQFF.

V is TRBV4-1 and J is TRBJ1-4, with TRBD1 identical over 7 bases. J lost 8 bases, V lost 3 bases, and 6 bases had no gene match. CDR3 length: 14 amino acids. Looked up from germline, CDR1 is MGHRA and CDR2 is YSYEKL. This CDR3 reads CASSHLDRVEKLFF. Written as DNA, the CDR3 is TGCGCCAGCAGCCACCTAGACAGGGTCGAAAAACTGTTTTTT.

The genes are TRBV11-2 and TRBJ1-1; 9 bases fit TRBD1. CDR1 and CDR2 from the germline V gene are SGHAT and FQNNGV. The length of the CDR3 is 17 residues. The ends lost 0 bases at V and 4 bases at J; junction bases unmatched: 9. CDR3 residues: CASSLDRGQGGSTEAFF. DNA of the CDR3: TGTGCCAGCAGCTTAGACAGGGGACAGGGCGGGTCCACTGAAGCTTTCTTT.

This clone came up a few times. This chain links TRBV6-4 with TRBJ1-2; 8 bases fit TRBD1. The CDR3 loop spans 15 amino acids. Unmatched junction bases numbered 10, after V lost 5 bases and J lost 5 bases. In germline, CDR1 is MRHNA, CDR2 SNTAGT. CDR3 nucleotide sequence: TGTGCCAGCAGTCTTTGGACAGGGCCCTCTTATGGCTACACCTTC. Translating it yields CASSLWTGPSYGYTF.

Only a few counts were recorded for this clone. This rearrangement joins TRBV6-1 to TRBJ1-1, with TRBD1 as a possible D gene (6 bases). CDR3 length equals 14 residues. The V end was cut by 5 bases, the J end by 4 bases, with 14 bases between. Germline assignment: CDR1 MNHNS and CDR2 SASEGT. In DNA, the CDR3 is TGTGCCAGCAGTAAAACAGGGCTGGGCACTGAAGCTTTCTTT. The encoded protein is CASSKTGLGTEAFF.

This chain connects TRBV5-1 to TRBJ1-2; 11 bases fit TRBD1. V was pared by 2 bases and J by 6 bases, with 6 bases of the junction left unmatched. Per germline, CDR1 SGHRS and CDR2 YFSETQ. This CDR3 has 15 residues. Here the CDR3 reads CASSFRWTGGDGYTF. DNA of the CDR3: TGCGCCAGCAGCTTTAGGTGGACAGGGGGCGATGGCTACACCTTC.

This chain joins TRBV5-1 and TRBJ2-1, with D possibly matching TRBD1 (6 bases). Germline CDR1 and CDR2: SGHRS and YFSETQ. This CDR3 has 14 residues. V lost 4 bases to trimming and J lost 3 bases, with 11 bases between them. CDR3 amino acids: CASSLGQIYNEQFF. The CDR3 region has the DNA TGCGCCAGCAGCCTAGGACAGATCTACAATGAGCAGTTCTTC.

This chain uses TRBV29-1 with TRBJ1-5; a weak D match, TRBD1 (5 bases). The CDR3 runs 15 residues. The germline V gene has CDR1 SQVTM and CDR2 ANQGSEA. V was shortened by 0 bases and J by 7 bases, with 16 bases between the two germline ends. The CDR3: CSVEDLGGGGQPQHF. The CDR3 nucleotides read TGCAGCGTTGAAGATCTGGGGGGGGGAGGGCAGCCCCAGCATTTT. The full variable domain, with the rest looked up from reference TRBV29-1 and TRBJ1-5, is SAVISQKPSRDICQRGTSLTIQCQVDSQVTMMFWYRQQPGQSLTLIATANQGSEATYESGFVIDKFPISRPNLTFSTLTVSNMSPEDSSIYLCSVEDLGGGGQPQHFGDGTRLSIL.

This clone was observed a few times. This chain uses TRBV30 with TRBJ1-5; a possible D gene is TRBD1 (5 bases). The germline gives CDR1 GTSNPN, CDR2 SVGIG (reference sequence). Between the trimmed V and J ends, which lost 1 base and 2 bases, there was a span of 12 bases. The CDR3 consists of 15 residues. Written as DNA, the CDR3 is TGTGCCTGGAGTGCCGGGGCGGGGGGCAATCAGCCCCAGCATTTT. Translated, it gives CAWSAGAGGNQPQHF.

The chain links TRBV5-4 to TRBJ1-6; D is possibly TRBD1 (5 bases). Germline V gene data show CDR1 as SGHNT and CDR2 as YYREEE (reference sequence). V lost 0 bases and J 7 bases, leaving 8 bases between the germline ends. The CDR3 has 14 amino acids. The CDR3 bases are TGTGCCAGCAGCTTGGCGGGGGTGAATTCACCCCTCCACTTT. The encoded protein is CASSLAGVNSPLHF.

The rearrangement uses TRBV6-5 and TRBJ1-1; 9 bases map to TRBD1. V gave up 5 bases and J gave up 5 bases; unmatched junction bases: 6. Looked up from germline, CDR1 is MNHEY and CDR2 is SVGAGI. This CDR3 is built from 14 residues. In nucleotides, the CDR3 is TGTGCCAGCAGTGCCCGGGACAGGGCAACTGAAGCTTTCTTT. It specifies CASSARDRATEAFF.

This clone was counted a few times. The rearrangement links TRBV11-2 to TRBJ1-5, with D maybe TRBD1 (5 bases). Germline CDR1 SGHAT, CDR2 FQNNGV. The CDR3 is 14 residues long. The V gene lost 3 bases and the J gene lost 7 bases, with 13 bases spanning the gap. The CDR3 coding sequence is TGTGCCAGCAGCTTCGGCAGGGTTGGACAGCCCCAGCATTTT. Protein sequence: CASSFGRVGQPQHF.

The rearrangement uses TRBV6-5 and TRBJ2-3; D gene ambiguous. This CDR3 is built from 13 residues. With 6 bases removed from V and 4 bases from J, the gap between germline ends came to 11 bases. Germline CDR1 reads MNHEY; CDR2 reads SVGAGI. The CDR3 coding sequence is TGTGCCAGCAGCCCCGGGTTCTCAGATACGCAGTATTTT. This encodes CASSPGFSDTQYF.

The CDR3 protein is CASSVDKSGANVLTF. In DNA, the CDR3 is TGTGCCAGCAGCGTAGACAAGTCTGGGGCCAACGTCCTGACTTTC. The V and J genes are TRBV9 and TRBJ2-6; no firm D call. CDR3 length: 15 amino acids. Germline V gives CDR1 SGDLS, CDR2 YYNGEE. Trimming removed 0 bases from V and 1 base from J, with 5 bases in between. The full variable domain, completed using reference TRBV9 and TRBJ2-6, is DSGVTQTPKHLITATGQRVTLRCSPRSGDLSVYWYQQSLDQGLQFLIQYYNGEERAKGNILERFSAQQFPDLHSELNLSSLELGDSALYFCASSVDKSGANVLTFGAGSRLTVL.

The rearrangement uses TRBV5-1 and TRBJ1-1, with 11 bases fitting TRBD1. CDR1 is SGHRS, CDR2 YFSETQ, per germline. This CDR3 has 15 amino acids. The V gene end was trimmed by 5 bases and the J gene end by 4 bases; junction bases not matched to a gene: 7. As DNA, the CDR3 is TGCGCCAGCAGACTGGACAGGGGGCCGGCCACTGAAGCTTTCTTT. This encodes CASRLDRGPATEAFF.

This chain connects TRBV7-9 to TRBJ2-7, with TRBD1 matching 8 bases. The CDR3 runs to 15 residues. Germline V CDR1 and CDR2: SEHNR, FQNEAQ (reference sequence). V gave up 5 bases and J gave up 1 base; unmatched junction bases: 7. CDR3 coding DNA: TGTGCCAGCAGCCACGACAGGGGTGAATCCTACGAGCAGTACGTC. The encoded protein is CASSHDRGESYEQYV.

V and J are TRBV7-3 and TRBJ1-1; D is ambiguous. Trimming left V 5 bases short and J 8 bases short, with 12 bases between. The length of the CDR3 is 12 residues. Per the germline V gene, CDR1 is SGHTA and CDR2 is FQGTGA. This CDR3 is CASSPLAPEAFF. Written as DNA, the CDR3 is TGTGCCAGCAGCCCTCTAGCGCCAGAAGCTTTCTTT.

This chain links TRBV5-6 with TRBJ1-3; the D gene is possibly TRBD1 (5 bases). The V end was cut by 4 bases, the J end by 4 bases, with 6 bases between. From germline, CDR1 is SGHDT and CDR2 YYEEEE. The length of the CDR3 is 12 residues. The CDR3 sequence is CASSPGGNTIYF. For the CDR3, the DNA is TGTGCCAGCAGCCCAGGGGGAAACACCATATATTTT.

V and J are TRBV19 and TRBJ2-3; 7 bases agree with TRBD1. The length of the CDR3 is 17 residues. With V trimmed by 3 bases and J by 0 bases, 9 bases remained unmatched. Germline V lookup: CDR1 LNHDA, CDR2 SQIVND (reference sequence). Here the CDR3 DNA reads TGTGCCAGTAGTATTATGGGGACAGATCCTAGCACAGATACGCAGTATTTT. It specifies CASSIMGTDPSTDTQYF.

The rearrangement joins TRBV7-8 to TRBJ1-5, with D maybe TRBD1 (5 bases). The germline CDR1 and CDR2 sequences are SGHVS and FQNEAQ. V lost 6 bases, J lost 7 bases, and 16 bases lay in between. The CDR3 loop spans 14 amino acids. The CDR3 loop is CASSGGEAEQPQHF. The CDR3 nucleotides are TGTGCCAGCAGTGGAGGGGAGGCTGAACAGCCCCAGCATTTT.

The chain couples TRBV29-1 to TRBJ2-1; perhaps TRBD2 as D (6 bases). CDR3 length equals 15 residues. CDR1 and CDR2 (germline): SQVTM, ANQGSEA. V was pared by 4 bases and J by 4 bases, with 17 bases between. The CDR3 reads CSVVGSGSMYNEQFF. Written as DNA, the CDR3 is TGCAGCGTTGTAGGATCCGGGAGTATGTACAATGAGCAGTTCTTC.

A few counts support this clone. The rearrangement joins TRBV5-1 to TRBJ1-6; 9 bases map to TRBD1. This CDR3 is built from 15 residues. Germline V lookup: CDR1 SGHRS, CDR2 YFSETQ. The junction had 9 bases not matched to a gene; V was cut back by 4 bases and J by 10 bases. The DNA of the CDR3 is TGCGCCAGCAGCGAAGGACAGGGGTCCGAGTCACCCCTCCACTTT. Residues: CASSEGQGSESPLHF.

The table lists this clone with a few counts. The chain carries TRBV19 and TRBJ2-2; D may be TRBD2 (5 bases). The germline gives CDR1 LNHDA, CDR2 SQIVND (reference sequence). CDR3 length: 13 amino acids. The germline V and J ends were trimmed by 4 bases and 5 bases, with 8 bases remaining between them. This CDR3 is CASSKLETGELFF. As DNA, the CDR3 is TGTGCCAGTAGTAAACTAGAAACCGGGGAGCTGTTTTTT.

The CDR3 sequence: CASSDSQDTGELFF. The CDR3 DNA is TGTGCCAGCAGTGACTCCCAGGACACCGGGGAGCTGTTTTTT. V usage is TRBV6-4 and J usage is TRBJ2-2, with D unclear. Germline assignment: CDR1 MRHNA and CDR2 SNTAGT. There are 14 residues in the CDR3. Between the trimmed V and J ends, which lost 0 bases and 3 bases, there was a span of 5 bases.

The chain uses TRBV6-5 and TRBJ2-1; the D gene is possibly TRBD1 (5 bases). The CDR3 runs to 14 residues. The germline CDR1 and CDR2 sequences are MNHEY and SVGAGI. V was clipped by 3 bases and J by 5 bases, with 11 bases between them. The CDR3 sequence: CASSYAGFHNEQFF. The CDR3 DNA sequence: TGTGCCAGCAGTTATGCAGGGTTCCACAATGAGCAGTTCTTC.

The count of this clone is one. This chain uses TRBV2 with TRBJ2-3; a weak D match, TRBD2 (5 bases). Per germline, CDR1 SNHLY and CDR2 FYNNEI. Trimming stripped 3 bases from V and 0 bases from J, with 13 bases between. The CDR3 runs 16 residues. The CDR3 coding sequence is TGTGCCAGCAGTGATAAAATAGCGTCTAGCACAGATACGCAGTATTTT. Amino acids: CASSDKIASSTDTQYF.

The chain combines TRBV7-8 with TRBJ2-7; D is ambiguous. V gave up 5 bases and J gave up 2 bases, with 10 bases separating them. The CDR3 loop spans 13 amino acids. Germline V gene sequence: CDR1 SGHVS, CDR2 FQNEAQ. CDR3 in DNA: TGTGCCAGCAGCCTTGGGCATACCTACGAGCAGTACGTC. Protein sequence: CASSLGHTYEQYV.